The 27 T cell receptor beta chains in this list originate from one sample, sequenced in a study of blood T cell dynamics during melanoma immunotherapy. The time point is: week 3, after first cycle of checkpoint inhibitor. Profiling relied on immunoSEQ multiplex PCR, and the TCRdb table lists in-frame clones only, not all of them. Of about 4,200 clones listed, 70% to 90% were seen once; the top ten hold about 4.1%. The sequenced sample was blood, obtained from a patient treated with checkpoint blockade. These receptors all stem from a human donor with melanoma.

The chain carries TRBV19 and TRBJ1-5, with D perhaps matching TRBD1 (6 bases). This CDR3 is 15 amino acids long. The ends were cut back, 5 bases at V and 9 bases at J, with 20 bases in the middle. CDR1 is LNHDA, CDR2 SQIVND, per germline (reference sequence). CDR3 in amino acids: CASSERAGAWGPQHF. CDR3 nucleotide sequence: TGTGCCAGTAGTGAAAGGGCAGGGGCTTGGGGGCCCCAGCATTTT.

The chain carries TRBV6-5 and TRBJ1-4; no definite D call. This CDR3 region has 16 residues. Germline CDR1 is MNHEY and CDR2 is SVGAGI. Deletions cut 0 bases from V and 4 bases from J, with 12 bases between. The CDR3 protein is CASSYSNGYSNEKLFF. The CDR3 region has the DNA TGTGCCAGCAGTTACTCGAATGGGTACAGTAATGAAAAACTGTTTTTT.

Regarding this clone: The germline gene is not matched at one end of the junction; a read error may be the cause. The chain joins TRBV6-5 to TRBJ1-5; TRBD1 might be the D (6 bases). CDR3 length equals 14 residues. Germline CDR1 reads MNHEY; CDR2 reads SVGAGI. The CDR3 here is CASGPNREGQPPHF. The CDR3 region has the DNA TGTGCCAGCGGTCCCAACAGGGAGGGGCAGCCCCCGCATTTT.

The chain couples TRBV30 to TRBJ2-1; 12 nucleotides agree with TRBD2. Germline V gene lookup returns CDR1 GTSNPN and CDR2 SVGIG (reference sequence). Trimming cost V 3 bases and J 8 bases; bases outside gene matches: 8. The CDR3 is 15 residues long. CDR3: CAWRRLAGEGDEQFF. CDR3 DNA sequence: TGTGCCTGGAGGAGACTAGCGGGGGAGGGGGATGAGCAGTTCTTC.

This chain links TRBV5-1 with TRBJ2-7; 7 positions agree with TRBD1. V lost 4 bases and J lost 2; bases outside the gene matches: 3. This CDR3 is 13 amino acids long. The germline gives CDR1 SGHRS, CDR2 YFSETQ. CDR3 DNA sequence: TGCGCCAGCAGCACGGGACAGACCTACGAGCAGTACTTC. It codes for CASSTGQTYEQYF.

V is TRBV7-2 and J is TRBJ1-6; TRBD1 agrees at 8 bases. V was pared by 1 base and J by 10 bases, with 3 bases of the junction left unmatched. This CDR3 comprises 14 residues. CDR1 is SGHTA and CDR2 is FQGNSA in the germline V gene. Written as DNA, the CDR3 is TGTGCCAGCAGCTTAGGGACAGGGAAGTCACCCCTCCACTTT. As protein: CASSLGTGKSPLHF.

This clone has only one observation. The chain employs TRBV7-2 and TRBJ1-1, with TRBD1 matching over 7 bases. Trimming cost V 3 bases and J 0 bases; bases outside gene matches: 4. This CDR3 is 15 amino acids long. The V gene's germline CDR1 is SGHTA and CDR2 FQGNSA. CDR3 region: CASSFGTAMNTEAFF. In DNA, the CDR3 is TGTGCCAGCAGCTTCGGGACAGCCATGAACACTGAAGCTTTCTTT.

This clone was seen only once. The chain joins TRBV18 to TRBJ2-1, with a tentative D call TRBD2 (6 bases). From germline, CDR1 is KGHSH and CDR2 LQKENI. This CDR3 is built from 15 residues. V was trimmed by 4 bases and J by 6 bases, leaving 16 bases between them. In DNA form, the CDR3 reads TGTGCCAGCTCACGGAGGGACCGCGGCGGCAATGAGCAGTTCTTC. It specifies CASSRRDRGGNEQFF.

The V and J genes are TRBV6-5 and TRBJ1-5; D unclear. The CDR3 totals 15 residues. V lost 6 bases, J lost 7 bases, and 19 bases lay in between. Germline V gene data show CDR1 as MNHEY and CDR2 as SVGAGI. The CDR3 DNA follows: TGTGCCAGCAGCCCTTCCGCGAGTTTCGGGCAGCCCCAGCATTTT. It specifies CASSPSASFGQPQHF.

The chain joins TRBV6-1 to TRBJ2-1; 10 nucleotides align to TRBD1. The CDR3 extends over 14 amino acids. Germline CDR1 is MNHNS and CDR2 is SASEGT. Trimming removed 9 bases from V and 9 bases from J; junction bases left unmatched: 11. CDR3 sequence: CASKDGQGGSEQFF. The CDR3 nucleotides read TGTGCCAGTAAAGACGGACAGGGGGGCTCTGAGCAGTTCTTC.

Concerning this clone itself: Other DNA sequences of this sample code for an identical CDR3. V and J are TRBV7-9 and TRBJ2-3; no clear D gene. The germline V gene has CDR1 SEHNR and CDR2 FQNEAQ (reference sequence). V was shortened by 5 bases and J by 4 bases, with 10 bases between the two germline ends. The CDR3 runs to 13 residues. The CDR3 sequence is CASSPRGPDTQYF. In nucleotides, the CDR3 is TGTGCCAGCAGCCCTCGAGGCCCAGATACGCAGTATTTT.

The DNA for the CDR3 is TGTGCCAGCAGCGTTGAGGTAGCGGGGGGAGGCGAGCAGTACTTC. This translates into CASSVEVAGGGEQYF. The gene calls are TRBV9 and TRBJ2-7; 10 bases are shared with TRBD2. The germline V gene has CDR1 SGDLS and CDR2 YYNGEE. The V and J ends lost 2 bases and 6 bases, in that order; junction bases with no gene match: 8. The CDR3 has 15 residues.

The rearrangement joins TRBV14 to TRBJ2-1; D is unresolved. Germline loops: CDR1 SGHDN, CDR2 FVKESK. The CDR3 totals 12 residues. Trimming shortened V by 0 bases and J by 10 bases, and 7 bases separated the two germline ends. DNA of the CDR3: TGTGCCAGCAGCCAAGAGGTAGGGGAGCAGTTCTTC. Translation gives CASSQEVGEQFF.

The J gene is TRBJ1-2, the V gene TRBV5-1; 10 nucleotides agree with TRBD1. This CDR3 region has 16 residues. Per the germline V gene, CDR1 is SGHRS and CDR2 is YFSETQ. The V segment lost 2 bases and the J segment 5 bases; nucleotides outside the gene matches: 9. CDR3 amino acids: CASSLAPRDRGYGYTF. CDR3 DNA sequence: TGCGCCAGCAGCTTAGCCCCCCGGGACAGGGGTTATGGCTACACCTTC.

The chain has TRBV18 and TRBJ1-2; 10 nucleotides align to TRBD1. Looked up from germline, CDR1 is KGHSH and CDR2 is LQKENI. V gave up 6 bases and J gave up 4 bases; unmatched junction bases: 5. The CDR3 loop spans 14 amino acids. As DNA, the CDR3 is TGTGCCAGCTCTGGGGACAGGGGACTCTATGGCTACACCTTC. This gives the protein CASSGDRGLYGYTF.

V usage is TRBV10-3 and J usage is TRBJ2-7; 10 positions agree with TRBD1. The CDR3 extends over 14 amino acids. Per the germline V gene, CDR1 is ENHRY and CDR2 is SYGVKD. J gave up 1 base and V 7 bases, and 4 bases lay outside the gene matches. CDR3 sequence (DNA): TGTGCCATCACTGGGACAGGGGAGTCCTACGAGCAGTACTTC. Amino acid sequence: CAITGTGESYEQYF.

The gene calls are TRBV10-3 and TRBJ2-3; unclear D gene. CDR1 is ENHRY, CDR2 SYGVKD, per germline. There are 13 residues in the CDR3. V was trimmed by 6 bases and J by 0 bases, leaving 7 bases between them. The CDR3 nucleotides read TGTGCCATCAGACAGAGTAGCACAGATACGCAGTATTTT. It encodes CAIRQSSTDTQYF.

The rearrangement links TRBV4-3 to TRBJ2-5, with 10 bases matching TRBD2. The CDR3 has 18 residues. CDR1 is LGHNA and CDR2 is YSLEER in the germline V gene. With V trimmed by 0 bases and J by 4 bases, 11 bases remained unmatched. CDR3 nucleotide sequence: TGCGCCAGCAGCCAAGAGGAATGGGGGAGACTAGCGGGAGAGACCCAGTACTTC. Encoded protein: CASSQEEWGRLAGETQYF.

The chain has TRBV5-1 and TRBJ1-6; D perhaps matches TRBD1 (5 bases). V was shortened by 1 base and J by 10 bases, with 15 bases between the two germline ends. Germline V lookup: CDR1 SGHRS, CDR2 YFSETQ. This CDR3 has 15 residues. Here the CDR3 reads CASSLLGRAESPLHF. The CDR3 DNA follows: TGCGCCAGCAGCTTGCTCGGCAGGGCGGAATCACCCCTCCACTTT. Based on the CDR3 plus reference TRBV5-1 and TRBJ1-6, the full variable domain is KAGVTQTPRYLIKTRGQQVTLSCSPISGHRSVSWYQQTPGQGLQFLFEYFSETQRNKGNFPGRFSGRQFSNSRSEMNVSTLELGDSALYLCASSLLGRAESPLHFGNGTRLTVT.

The chain has TRBV6-6 and TRBJ1-3; unclear D gene. The germline V gene encodes CDR1 MNHNY and CDR2 SVGAGI (reference sequence). This CDR3 is 15 amino acids long. V was clipped by 6 bases and J by 0 bases, with 12 bases between them. CDR3 loop: CASRRESHSGNTIYF. As DNA, the CDR3 is TGTGCCAGCAGACGAGAATCCCACTCTGGAAACACCATATATTTT.

V is TRBV10-3 and J is TRBJ1-3; D unresolved. The CDR3 loop spans 13 amino acids. V was trimmed by 7 bases and J by 4 bases, leaving 11 bases between them. The germline gives CDR1 ENHRY, CDR2 SYGVKD. For the CDR3, the DNA is TGTGCCATCAACGAGGGCAGGGGAAACACCATATATTTT. The encoded protein is CAINEGRGNTIYF.

The rearrangement uses TRBV5-1 and TRBJ2-4, with TRBD2 matching over 15 bases. The CDR3 runs to 18 residues. V was clipped by 3 bases and J by 1 base; unmatched bases: 5. From germline, CDR1 is SGHRS and CDR2 YFSETQ. CDR3 region: CASSWGTSGGPAKNIQYF. CDR3 coding DNA: TGCGCCAGCAGCTGGGGGACTAGCGGGGGGCCCGCCAAAAACATTCAGTACTTC.

The gene calls are TRBV5-8 and TRBJ1-2; D uncertain. The CDR3 runs 15 residues. The V gene's germline CDR1 is SGHTS and CDR2 YDEGEE. The V end was cut by 0 bases, the J end by 8 bases, with 17 bases between. This CDR3 reads CASSLDRTYLDGYTF. Here the CDR3 DNA reads TGTGCCAGCAGCTTGGATCGAACATACCTTGACGGCTACACCTTC.

The chain carries TRBV9 and TRBJ2-4, with a tentative D call TRBD2 (6 bases). This CDR3 spans 15 amino acids. The V gene's germline CDR1 is SGDLS and CDR2 YYNGEE. V lost 4 bases, J lost 4 bases, and 15 bases lay in between. Here the CDR3 DNA reads TGTGCCAGCAGCCTCCTCGGGGACTTGAAAAACATTCAGTACTTC. It is translated as CASSLLGDLKNIQYF.

This rearrangement joins TRBV19 to TRBJ1-4, with D possibly being TRBD1 (6 bases). The CDR3 loop spans 14 amino acids. V lost 7 bases and J 5 bases, leaving 14 bases between the germline ends. CDR1 and CDR2 (germline): LNHDA, SQIVND (reference sequence). CDR3 sequence: CASNSGQFNEKLFF. The CDR3 nucleotides are TGTGCCAGTAACTCCGGACAGTTCAATGAAAAACTGTTTTTT.

This rearrangement joins TRBV5-4 to TRBJ2-3, with a possible D match to TRBD2 (6 bases). CDR3 length: 16 amino acids. Germline lookup yields CDR1 SGHNT and CDR2 YYREEE (reference sequence). V lost 0 bases and J lost 0, with 11 bases in between. The CDR3 is CASSLDLASSTDTQYF. The CDR3 nucleotides are TGTGCCAGCAGCTTGGACCTAGCGTCTAGCACAGATACGCAGTATTTT.

This chain joins TRBV19 and TRBJ2-3; D gene ambiguous. CDR1 is LNHDA, CDR2 SQIVND, per germline (reference sequence). The CDR3 consists of 14 residues. With 6 bases removed from V and 2 bases from J, the gap between germline ends came to 12 bases. The DNA of the CDR3 is TGTGCCAGTAGGCCCCCGGATCTCACAGATACGCAGTATTTT. Its translation: CASRPPDLTDTQYF. The full variable domain, completed using reference TRBV19 and TRBJ2-3, is DGGITQSPKYLFRKEGQNVTLSCEQNLNHDAMYWYRQDPGQGLRLIYYSQIVNDFQKGDIAEGYSVSREKKESFPLTVTSAQKNPTAFYLCASRPPDLTDTQYFGPGTRLTVL.